This T cell receptor (beta chain) was identified in a study of blood T cell repertoires in COVID-19. Study information: The United States, Italy and Spain were the sources of the acute and convalescent COVID-19 samples. Sample material is recorded as cDNA or gDNA derived from T cells, B-cell-depleted T cells, or PBMCs.

As originally analysed: Reference gene primer amplification gave nucleated cell count estimates. TCRdb keeps only in-frame clones here, not all; method: immunoSEQ multiplex PCR. V, J and clone size derive from that table, while D and trimming were established from the DNA sequence. Among 250,000 to 300,000 clones listed, approximately 82% were seen once. The origin of this receptor is a man aged 55 to 69 who had recovered from COVID-19. Sequences were obtained from peripheral blood.

The CDR3: CASRTVANTGELFF. The CDR3 coding sequence is TGTGCCAGTAGGACAGTAGCGAACACCGGGGAGCTGTTTTTT. The rearrangement uses TRBV19 and TRBJ2-2; possibly TRBD1 for D (5 bases). CDR1 is LNHDA, CDR2 SQIVND, per germline (reference sequence). This CDR3 is 14 amino acids long. Trimming left V 6 bases short and J 0 bases short, with 8 bases between.